Below, 30 T cell receptor beta chains from the same sample are listed, as sequenced in a study of shared clonotypes between healthy human individuals. Libraries were prepared by immunoSEQ multiplex PCR; TCRdb keeps only in-frame clonotypes and omits some of them. In the table there are around 2.5 million clones, approximately 93% of which are singletons. The specimen was naive CD4+ T cells from PBMCs. Subset of the sample: CD45RA+ positively selected. The receptors originated from a man younger than 35 in good health. Some clones in this sample may be carry-over from other donors' samples.

This clone was seen just once. The V gene is TRBV6-6, the J gene TRBJ1-1; D unresolved. Looked up from germline, CDR1 is MNHNY and CDR2 is SVGAGI (reference sequence). V lost 5 bases and J lost 3, with 13 bases in between. The CDR3 spans 14 residues. The CDR3 DNA reads as TGTGCCAGCAGTAAAGAAGCAGGTCACACTGAAGCTTTCTTT. Amino acid sequence: CASSKEAGHTEAFF.

The chain combines TRBV10-3 with TRBJ2-7; a possible D gene is TRBD1 (6 bases). The CDR3 consists of 14 residues. Germline lookup yields CDR1 ENHRY and CDR2 SYGVKD. Between the trimmed V and J ends, which lost 6 bases and 5 bases, there was a span of 17 bases. The CDR3 nucleotides are TGTGCCATCAGGGACTGGACAGTGCTCAACGAGCAGTACTTC. It encodes CAIRDWTVLNEQYF.

The gene calls are TRBV5-1 and TRBJ2-7, with 7 bases identical to TRBD1. Germline V gene sequence: CDR1 SGHRS, CDR2 YFSETQ. The CDR3 totals 14 residues. V dropped 2 bases and J dropped 6; count of bases not matched to a gene: 8. CDR3 amino acids: CASSLEGAPSEQYF. The CDR3 region has the DNA TGCGCCAGCAGCTTAGAGGGGGCCCCCAGCGAGCAGTACTTC.

CDR3: CASSFHGYSTDTQYF. CDR3 sequence (DNA): TGTGCCAGCAGCTTCCACGGCTATAGCACAGATACGCAGTATTTT. The chain combines TRBV7-2 with TRBJ2-3; D is unresolved. The CDR3 length is 15 residues. Deletions cut 3 bases from V and 0 bases from J, with 10 bases between. Germline CDR1 SGHTA, CDR2 FQGNSA.

The genes are TRBV7-2 and TRBJ2-1, with 13 bases lining up with TRBD2. From germline, CDR1 is SGHTA and CDR2 FQGNSA. The CDR3 covers 16 residues. The V and J ends lost 5 bases and 6 bases, in that order; junction bases with no gene match: 7. The CDR3 sequence is CASSHLGTSGINEQFF. In DNA, the CDR3 is TGTGCCAGCAGCCACCTGGGGACTAGCGGGATCAATGAGCAGTTCTTC.

This chain uses TRBV27 with TRBJ2-3; D is ambiguous. This CDR3 spans 18 amino acids. Germline V gene data show CDR1 as MNHEY and CDR2 as SMNVEV (reference sequence). The V and J ends lost 3 bases and 5 bases respectively, with 24 bases between them. CDR3 amino acids: CASSFKGFWAVLGDTQYF. The CDR3 DNA reads TGTGCCAGCAGTTTTAAAGGATTTTGGGCAGTACTCGGAGATACGCAGTATTTT.

In nucleotides, the CDR3 is TGTGCCAGCAGTTTATGGGCCTCCGGGGGCCACGCGGACGAGCAGTACTTC. Encoded protein: CASSLWASGGHADEQYF. The V call is TRBV28, the J call TRBJ2-7; either TRBD1 or TRBD2 may supply D (6 bases each). V was pared by 0 bases and J by 5 bases, with 20 bases between. The CDR3 totals 17 residues. Germline V CDR1 and CDR2: MDHEN, SYDVKM.

This clone was counted once. The rearrangement links TRBV28 to TRBJ1-1, with D uncertain. Germline V CDR1 and CDR2: MDHEN, SYDVKM. This CDR3 is 15 amino acids long. Deletions cut 7 bases from V and 0 bases from J, with 15 bases between. The CDR3, as DNA: TGTGCCAGCATAGGGTCCTGGGGTATGAACACTGAAGCTTTCTTT. The encoded protein is CASIGSWGMNTEAFF.

This chain links TRBV28 with TRBJ1-1, with a tentative D call TRBD1 (5 bases). Trimming left V 5 bases short and J 1 base short, with 11 bases between. In germline, CDR1 is MDHEN, CDR2 SYDVKM. The CDR3 covers 14 residues. CDR3 in amino acids: CASSGTGGNTEAFF. CDR3 nucleotides: TGTGCCAGCAGTGGGACCGGAGGGAACACTGAAGCTTTCTTT.

The rearrangement joins TRBV7-2 to TRBJ1-2; tentatively, D is TRBD1 (5 bases). The germline V and J ends were trimmed by 5 bases and 2 bases, with 18 bases remaining between them. Germline V gene data show CDR1 as SGHTA and CDR2 as FQGNSA. The CDR3 covers 16 residues. The CDR3 is CASSQQNGGVNYGYTF. In DNA form, the CDR3 reads TGTGCCAGCAGCCAACAAAACGGGGGGGTGAACTATGGCTACACCTTC.

The chain employs TRBV19 and TRBJ1-1; unclear D gene. Germline CDR1 LNHDA, CDR2 SQIVND (reference sequence). CDR3 length: 13 amino acids. V lost 6 bases to trimming and J lost 9 bases, with 17 bases between them. Here the CDR3 DNA reads TGTGCCAGTAGCCTAGGCCAGCCGGCTCAAGCTTTCTTT. This codes for CASSLGQPAQAFF.

The chain combines TRBV5-6 with TRBJ1-2; D remains unclear. The CDR3 is 12 amino acids. The germline V gene encodes CDR1 SGHDT and CDR2 YYEEEE. Trimming took 0 bases from V and 8 from J, leaving 8 bases between them. CDR3 loop: CASSLDRRGYTF. CDR3 DNA sequence: TGTGCCAGCAGCTTGGATCGGAGGGGCTACACCTTC.

This chain links TRBV7-8 with TRBJ1-5, with D unclear. CDR3 size: 15 residues. Germline-derived CDR1 and CDR2 are SGHVS and FQNEAQ. Trimming stripped 5 bases from V and 6 bases from J, with 17 bases between. The CDR3 DNA sequence: TGTGCCAGCAGCCAACTAAGGACCTTGGGTCAGCCCCAGCATTTT. As protein: CASSQLRTLGQPQHF.

The V call is TRBV6-6, the J call TRBJ2-5; 7 bases fit TRBD1. CDR3 length: 13 residues. Trimming at V came to 6 bases and at J to 2 bases, leaving 3 bases not matched to a gene. Germline CDR1 is MNHNY and CDR2 is SVGAGI (reference sequence). Here the CDR3 reads CASSGQEQETQYF. The CDR3 nucleotides read TGTGCCAGCAGCGGACAGGAGCAAGAGACCCAGTACTTC.

This rearrangement joins TRBV28 to TRBJ1-4; D unclear. Germline CDR1 reads MDHEN; CDR2 reads SYDVKM. The CDR3 has 15 amino acids. Trimming pared 5 bases from V and 3 bases from J, leaving 13 bases between. CDR3: CASSMGIVPNEKLFF. In DNA form, the CDR3 reads TGTGCCAGCAGTATGGGGATAGTCCCTAATGAAAAACTGTTTTTT.

This chain joins TRBV21-1 and TRBJ1-6. TRBV21-1 constitutes a pseudogene. This CDR3 is 10 amino acids long. The CDR3: CARVNSPLHF. In DNA, the CDR3 is TGTGCCAGGGTTAATTCACCCCTCCACTTT.

The chain links TRBV9 to TRBJ2-3, with D uncertain. The CDR3 has 15 residues. The V and J ends lost 0 bases and 2 bases respectively, with 10 bases between them. Germline CDR1 SGDLS, CDR2 YYNGEE. CDR3 in DNA: TGTGCCAGCAGCGTAGCGTCTCCTTACACAGATACGCAGTATTTT. This translates into CASSVASPYTDTQYF.

This sequence joins TRBV6-1 and TRBJ2-1, with 11 nucleotides matching TRBD2. CDR3 length: 14 residues. Trimming at V came to 9 bases and at J to 6 bases, leaving 7 bases not matched to a gene. Looked up from germline, CDR1 is MNHNS and CDR2 is SASEGT. CDR3 residues: CASISGRAPNEQFF. DNA of the CDR3: TGTGCCAGTATTAGCGGGAGGGCCCCCAATGAGCAGTTCTTC.

This chain joins TRBV7-9 and TRBJ1-2, with a possible D match to TRBD1 (5 bases). The length of the CDR3 is 13 residues. Trimming shortened V by 3 bases and J by 4 bases, and 9 bases separated the two germline ends. Germline CDR1 reads SEHNR; CDR2 reads FQNEAQ (reference sequence). CDR3 loop: CASSLSQGYGYTF. In nucleotides, the CDR3 is TGTGCCAGCAGCTTGAGCCAGGGCTATGGCTACACCTTC.

This chain uses TRBV28 with TRBJ2-7; D not certain. Germline CDR1 and CDR2: MDHEN and SYDVKM. This CDR3 has 17 residues. Trimming removed 3 bases at V and 2 bases at J, with 20 bases between. CDR3 DNA sequence: TGTGCCAGCAGTTTGAATCCCCAGTGGCATAGCACCTACGAGCAGTACTTC. Its translation is CASSLNPQWHSTYEQYF. The full variable domain, with the rest looked up from reference TRBV28 and TRBJ2-7, is DVKVTQSSRYLVKRTGEKVFLECVQDMDHENMFWYRQDPGLGLRLIYFSYDVKMKEKGDIPEGYSVSREKKERFSLILESASTNQTSMYLCASSLNPQWHSTYEQYFGPGTRLTVT.

This chain joins TRBV6-5 and TRBJ1-4, with D possibly TRBD1 on 5 matching bases. Trimming shortened V by 2 bases and J by 7 bases, and 14 bases separated the two germline ends. CDR1 MNHEY and CDR2 SVGAGI come from the germline V gene. CDR3 size: 15 residues. The CDR3 reads CASSYRAGRGEKLFF. The CDR3 DNA sequence: TGTGCCAGCAGTTACCGGGCAGGGAGGGGTGAAAAACTGTTTTTT.

The rearrangement links TRBV6-6 to TRBJ1-5; 8 nucleotides match TRBD1. This CDR3 contains 15 residues. Germline CDR1 MNHNY, CDR2 SVGAGI (reference sequence). Unmatched junction bases numbered 3, after V lost 5 bases and J lost 0 bases. In DNA, the CDR3 is TGTGCCAGCAGTCCAGGGGGCTATAGCAATCAGCCCCAGCATTTT. It yields the protein CASSPGGYSNQPQHF.

The chain couples TRBV7-6 to TRBJ1-4; D may be TRBD1 (5 bases). The CDR3 has 12 residues. The V gene lost 5 bases and the J gene lost 8 bases, with 9 bases spanning the gap. CDR1 SGHVS and CDR2 FNYEAQ come from the germline V gene. CDR3 sequence reads: CASSPGGEKLFF. DNA of the CDR3: TGTGCCAGCAGCCCCGGGGGGGAAAAACTGTTTTTT.

The chain has TRBV5-1 and TRBJ2-5, with TRBD1 matching over 9 bases. The CDR3 is 16 residues long. V lost 2 bases to trimming and J lost 4 bases; unmatched junction nucleotides: 9. The V gene's germline CDR1 is SGHRS and CDR2 YFSETQ. The chain's CDR3 is CASSLRNTGGGETQYF. The DNA for the CDR3 is TGCGCCAGCAGCTTAAGAAACACAGGGGGCGGAGAGACCCAGTACTTC.

J is TRBJ1-2 and V is TRBV18; D is ambiguous. The CDR3 is 12 amino acids. V lost 6 bases, J lost 8 bases, and 13 bases lay in between. The V gene's germline CDR1 is KGHSH and CDR2 LQKENI. The CDR3 region has the DNA TGTGCCAGCTCCCCCCTTGGGTCGGGCTACACCTTC. Protein: CASSPLGSGYTF.

The genes are TRBV6-1 and TRBJ2-7, with a tentative D call TRBD2 (7 bases). There are 14 residues in the CDR3. V dropped 5 bases and J dropped 2 bases, with 13 bases sitting between them. The germline V gene encodes CDR1 MNHNS and CDR2 SASEGT. CDR3 sequence (DNA): TGTGCCAGCAGTCCTACCGGGGGGCCCTACGAGCAGTACTTC. As protein: CASSPTGGPYEQYF.

The V and J genes are TRBV28 and TRBJ1-5, with D possibly being TRBD1 (5 bases). This CDR3 region has 14 residues. V lost 2 bases to trimming and J lost 4 bases, with 9 bases between them. Germline lookup yields CDR1 MDHEN and CDR2 SYDVKM. The CDR3 loop reads CASSLAPGNQPQHF. The CDR3 DNA is TGTGCCAGCAGTTTAGCCCCAGGGAATCAGCCCCAGCATTTT.

As to this clone: Within the sample, other DNA sequences also encode this same CDR3. The chain employs TRBV19 and TRBJ1-2; D possibly corresponds to TRBD1 (5 bases). CDR1 is LNHDA and CDR2 is SQIVND in the germline V gene (reference sequence). The CDR3 has 14 residues. V lost 3 bases, J lost 4 bases, and 12 bases lay in between. DNA for the CDR3: TGTGCCAGTAGTATTCGAAGGGGCGGCTATGGCTACACCTTC. This encodes CASSIRRGGYGYTF. The whole variable domain, remainder taken from reference TRBV19 and TRBJ1-2, is DGGITQSPKYLFRKEGQNVTLSCEQNLNHDAMYWYRQDPGQGLRLIYYSQIVNDFQKGDIAEGYSVSREKKESFPLTVTSAQKNPTAFYLCASSIRRGGYGYTFGSGTRLTVV.

The V call is TRBV19, the J call TRBJ2-1; TRBD2 matches 7 bases. CDR3 length: 13 amino acids. Looked up from germline, CDR1 is LNHDA and CDR2 is SQIVND (reference sequence). V dropped 8 bases and J dropped 4; count of bases not matched to a gene: 5. CDR3 nucleotides: TGTGCCAGTGCGCGGGAGAGGTACAATGAGCAGTTCTTC. It is translated as CASARERYNEQFF.

This rearrangement joins TRBV9 to TRBJ2-7, with 8 bases lining up with TRBD2. There are 15 residues in the CDR3. CDR1 and CDR2 (germline): SGDLS, YYNGEE. The trim removed 0 bases at V and 4 bases at J, leaving 6 bases unmatched. The CDR3 DNA follows: TGTGCCAGCAGCGTAGGTAGCGGGAAGGCTTACGAGCAGTACTTC. The encoded protein is CASSVGSGKAYEQYF.